This T cell receptor beta chain was obtained from a study of blood T cell repertoires in COVID-19. V gave up 6 bases and J gave up 2 bases; unmatched junction bases: 6. The CDR3 has 15 amino acids. Germline V CDR1 and CDR2: MDHEN, SYDVKM. Per the original methods: Amplification of reference gene primers provided the estimated nucleated cell counts. Assay used: immunoSEQ multiplex PCR; TCRdb lists only in-frame clones, some missing. V, J and clone size reflect that table, while D and trimming were determined from the DNA. The table includes 63,000 or so clones, about three quarters detected once. This chain connects TRBV28 to TRBJ2-1, with 8 nucleotides matching TRBD2. What was sequenced was peripheral blood. The clonotype comes from a human donor in a cohort sampled during active COVID-19. In DNA, the CDR3 is TGTGCCAGCAGCCTACTAGCGGCAACCTACAATGAGCAGTTCTTC. It translates to CASSLLAATYNEQFF.